Listed here are 10 T cell receptor beta chains from one sample, sequenced in a study of blood T cell repertoires in COVID-19. Measured with immunoSEQ multiplex PCR; TCRdb has only the in-frame clones, and not every one. The data contain nearly 250,000 clones, 86% of them singletons. Sequenced material: PBMCs or T cells enriched from blood (not recorded which). The source is a woman aged 45 to 65 who had recovered from COVID-19.

Only one count was recorded for this clone. The chain joins TRBV28 to TRBJ1-4; D call uncertain. The V gene's germline CDR1 is MDHEN and CDR2 SYDVKM. The CDR3 has 14 residues. V dropped 7 bases and J dropped 4 bases, with 13 bases sitting between them. DNA for the CDR3: TGTGCCAGCACCCCTTTTAGTGTTAATGAAAAACTGTTTTTT. Protein: CASTPFSVNEKLFF.

The chain has TRBV7-2 and TRBJ2-1; D is unresolved. Germline V CDR1 and CDR2: SGHTA, FQGNSA. This CDR3 is 15 amino acids long. Trimming removed 4 bases at V and 2 bases at J, with 12 bases between. The CDR3 is CASSSPRVAYNEQFF. In nucleotides, the CDR3 is TGTGCCAGCAGCTCCCCCCGAGTCGCCTACAATGAGCAGTTCTTC.

The chain has TRBV6-5 and TRBJ1-2; D gene uncertain. V shed 7 bases and J shed 3 bases, with 15 bases lying between them. Germline loops: CDR1 MNHEY, CDR2 SVGAGI. The CDR3 runs to 14 residues. CDR3 nucleotides: TGTGCCAGCATGTTGTCGGGAGCGGACTATGGCTACACCTTC. It specifies CASMLSGADYGYTF.

The genes are TRBV30 and TRBJ1-4; 9 bases line up with TRBD1. The CDR3 sequence is 13 residues long. The V segment lost 5 bases and the J segment 6 bases; nucleotides outside the gene matches: 4. Germline lookup yields CDR1 GTSNPN and CDR2 SVGIG (reference sequence). The CDR3 is CAWGTGSDEKLFF. The DNA of the CDR3 is TGTGCCTGGGGGACAGGGTCGGATGAAAAACTGTTTTTT.

V gene TRBV10-2 combines with J gene TRBJ2-7; 7 bases match TRBD1. From germline, CDR1 is WSHSY and CDR2 SAAADI. Trimming at V came to 11 bases and at J to 3 bases, leaving 13 bases not matched to a gene. The CDR3 totals 14 residues. The CDR3, as DNA: TGCGCCTCTAGAGGGACAGCTACTCGCTACGAGCAGTACTTC. Protein: CASRGTATRYEQYF.

The rearrangement uses TRBV2 and TRBJ2-6; no firm D call. Germline assignment: CDR1 SNHLY and CDR2 FYNNEI. Trimming pared 4 bases from V and 2 bases from J, leaving 9 bases between. The CDR3 is made up of 15 amino acids. The CDR3 DNA reads TGTGCCAGCAGTGGCAGGATCGCTGGGGCCAACGTCCTGACTTTC. This gives the protein CASSGRIAGANVLTF.

The chain links TRBV4-3 to TRBJ2-5, with a possible D match to TRBD2 (5 bases). Trimming left V 0 bases short and J 5 bases short, with 13 bases between. The CDR3 totals 15 residues. The V gene's germline CDR1 is LGHNA and CDR2 YSLEER. CDR3 in DNA: TGCGCCAGCAGCCAAGATGTACTAGTCCTTGAGACCCAGTACTTC. It yields the protein CASSQDVLVLETQYF.

This chain uses TRBV28 with TRBJ1-2, with D perhaps TRBD1 (5 bases). The CDR3 is 14 residues long. The V gene's germline CDR1 is MDHEN and CDR2 SYDVKM. The V and J ends lost 4 bases and 8 bases respectively, with 17 bases between them. For the CDR3, the DNA is TGTGCCAGCAGTTCAGGACGCAGGGCTTTGGGCTACACCTTC. It encodes CASSSGRRALGYTF.

The chain uses TRBV19 and TRBJ1-1; D is perhaps TRBD1 (5 bases). CDR1 and CDR2 (germline): LNHDA, SQIVND (reference sequence). V was trimmed by 8 bases and J by 4 bases, leaving 20 bases between them. The CDR3 extends over 15 amino acids. This CDR3 reads CASREERDSGTEAFF. CDR3 DNA: TGTGCCAGTCGGGAAGAAAGGGACTCGGGCACTGAAGCTTTCTTT. Drawing the rest from reference TRBV19 and TRBJ1-1, the complete variable domain is DGGITQSPKYLFRKEGQNVTLSCEQNLNHDAMYWYRQDPGQGLRLIYYSQIVNDFQKGDIAEGYSVSREKKESFPLTVTSAQKNPTAFYLCASREERDSGTEAFFGQGTRLTVV.

The gene calls are TRBV9 and TRBJ2-7; D call uncertain. The ends were cut back, 0 bases at V and 1 base at J, with 8 bases in the middle. This CDR3 is 14 amino acids long. Germline V gene sequence: CDR1 SGDLS, CDR2 YYNGEE. The CDR3 region is CASSVDLGSYEQYF. The CDR3 DNA follows: TGTGCCAGCAGCGTAGATCTCGGTTCCTACGAGCAGTACTTC.